Listed below are T cell receptor beta chains from one sample, sequenced in a study of blood T cell repertoires in COVID-19. Measured with immunoSEQ multiplex PCR; TCRdb has only the in-frame clones, and not every one. Here the sample spans roughly 300,000 clones, 70% to 90% being singletons. Sequenced: peripheral blood. These receptors were collected from a woman between 45 and 65 years old who had recovered from COVID-19. Both conserved end residues are part of each CDR3. D genes are given only for firm matches. Clone size, where shown, is once, few, many, or a class for clones that have expanded.

TRBJ1-1 | . | TRBV9 | TRBD1 | CASSPGQGRTEAFF | TGTGCCAGCAGCCCAGGACAGGGTCGCACTGAAGCTTTCTTT
TRBJ2-5 | . | TRBV10-3 | TRBD1 | CAISESGQGRQETQYF | TGTGCCATCAGTGAGTCGGGACAGGGGCGCCAAGAGACCCAGTACTTC
TRBJ2-5 | . | TRBV2 | . | CASRRDRNQETQYF | TGTGCCAGCAGGCGGGACAGAAATCAAGAGACCCAGTACTTC
TRBJ2-5 | . | TRBV5-6 | . | CASSPPGARQETQYF | TGTGCCAGCAGCCCCCCGGGAGCGCGCCAAGAGACCCAGTACTTC
TRBJ1-2 | . | TRBV7-2 | . | CASSSGNRESGYTF | TGTGCCAGCAGCTCCGGGAACAGGGAGTCTGGCTACACCTTC
TRBJ2-1 | . | TRBV28 | . | CASRGTYLPFF | TGTGCCAGCAGAGGGACTTACCTTCCGTTCTTC
TRBJ1-4 | . | TRBV4-3 | . | CASSQVLQINEKLFF | TGCGCCAGCAGCCAAGTTCTCCAGATTAATGAAAAACTGTTTTTT
TRBJ2-3 | . | TRBV11-3 | . | CASSFKQGSTDTQYF | TGTGCCAGCAGCTTCAAACAGGGAAGCACAGATACGCAGTATTTT
TRBJ2-7 | once | TRBV28 | . | CASRTTGFYEQYF | TGTGCCAGCAGAACTACAGGGTTCTACGAGCAGTACTTC
TRBJ1-2 | . | TRBV9 | . | CASSVTPGQGYTF | TGTGCCAGCAGCGTTACCCCAGGACAAGGCTACACCTTC
TRBJ1-4 | . | TRBV5-6 | . | CASSFVSTTNEKLFF | TGTGCCAGCAGCTTCGTCAGTACAACTAATGAAAAACTGTTTTTT
TRBJ2-1 | . | TRBV27 | TRBD2 | CASSFEGLAGEDEQFF | TGTGCCAGCAGTTTTGAGGGACTAGCGGGAGAAGATGAGCAGTTCTTC
TRBJ2-7 | few | TRBV12-3/TRBV12-4 | . | CASSFARAEQYF | TGTGCCAGCAGTTTCGCCAGGGCCGAGCAGTACTTC
TRBJ2-7 | . | TRBV19 | TRBD1 | CASSSPDRGILEQYF | TGTGCCAGTAGTAGTCCTGACAGGGGAATCCTCGAGCAGTACTTC
TRBJ1-6 | . | TRBV5-1 | . | CASSLAGIRGSGSPLHF | TGCGCCAGCAGCTTGGCCGGAATACGGGGAAGCGGATCACCCCTCCACTTT
TRBJ1-1 | . | TRBV5-1 | . | CASSLDGGTEAFF | TGCGCCAGCAGCTTGGACGGGGGCACTGAAGCTTTCTTT
TRBJ2-3 | . | TRBV9 | TRBD1 | CASSVDRGNTDTQYF | TGTGCCAGCAGCGTAGACAGGGGTAACACAGATACGCAGTATTTT
TRBJ2-4 | . | TRBV7-2 | . | CASSLDTGFAIQYF | TGTGCCAGCAGCTTAGACACGGGGTTTGCCATTCAGTACTTC
TRBJ1-4 | . | TRBV4-3 | TRBD1 | CASSRDREVSEKLFF | TGCGCCAGCAGCCGGGACAGGGAAGTTAGTGAAAAACTGTTTTTT
TRBJ2-3 | . | TRBV18 | TRBD2 | CASSPALMTSGSYTQYF | TGTGCCAGCTCACCTGCCCTAATGACTAGCGGGAGTTATACGCAGTATTTT
TRBJ2-7 | . | TRBV2 | TRBD1 | CASRAGQGAGYEQYF | TGTGCCAGCAGGGCGGGACAGGGGGCGGGCTACGAGCAGTACTTC
TRBJ1-1 | . | TRBV7-9 | . | CASSLGKDTEAFF | TGTGCCAGCAGCCTCGGGAAGGACACTGAAGCTTTCTTT
TRBJ2-7 | once | TRBV6-2/TRBV6-3 | TRBD1 | CASSPAGQEWPYEQYF | TGTGCCAGCAGTCCAGCCGGACAGGAGTGGCCTTACGAGCAGTACTTC
TRBJ1-1 | . | TRBV28 | TRBD1 | CASSAKTGDTEAFF | TGTGCCAGCAGTGCGAAGACAGGGGACACTGAAGCTTTCTTT
TRBJ2-2 | . | TRBV9 | . | CASSVAGDFVGELFF | TGTGCCAGCAGCGTAGCGGGAGATTTTGTCGGGGAGCTGTTTTTT
TRBJ1-4 | . | TRBV5-6 | . | CASSLMSSSGEKLFF | TGTGCCAGCAGCTTGATGTCGAGTTCAGGTGAAAAACTGTTTTTT
TRBJ2-5 | . | TRBV15 | . | CATSPQGWETQYF | TGTGCCACCAGTCCGCAGGGGTGGGAGACCCAGTACTTC
TRBJ2-7 | . | TRBV11-2 | . | CASSSKGRYEQYF | TGTGCCAGCAGCTCCAAGGGGCGGTACGAGCAGTACTTC
TRBJ1-2 | . | TRBV30 | . | CAWSLRGGSGYTF | TGTGCCTGGAGCCTACGGGGGGGGAGCGGCTACACCTTC
TRBJ1-3 | few | TRBV5-1 | . | CASSWDTSGNTIYF | TGCGCCAGCAGCTGGGACACTTCTGGAAACACCATATATTTT
TRBJ1-2 | few | TRBV20-1 | . | CSAEENYGYTF | TGCAGTGCTGAGGAGAACTATGGCTACACCTTC
TRBJ2-1 | once | TRBV5-4 | TRBD2 | CASTLGLAGANEQFF | TGTGCCAGCACCCTCGGACTAGCGGGAGCTAATGAGCAGTTCTTC
TRBJ1-1 | . | TRBV7-9 | TRBD1 | CASSSGQEAEAFF | TGTGCCAGCAGCTCTGGACAGGAAGCTGAAGCTTTCTTT
TRBJ2-7 | . | TRBV25-1 | TRBD2 | CASSTFREGEQYF | TGTGCCAGCTCCACATTCCGGGAGGGCGAGCAGTACTTC
TRBJ1-2 | . | TRBV10-3 | . | CAITEDILGGYTF | TGTGCCATCACCGAGGATATCCTTGGTGGCTACACCTTC
TRBJ2-7 | . | TRBV11-2 | . | CASSTNGGPGGYEQYF | TGTGCCAGCAGTACCAACGGTGGCCCCGGGGGATACGAGCAGTACTTC
TRBJ1-2 | . | TRBV24-1 | . | CATSPADRSYGYTF | TGTGCCACCAGTCCAGCGGACAGAAGCTATGGCTACACCTTC
TRBJ2-2 | . | TRBV28 | . | CASSEGVDFLAGELFF | TGTGCCAGCAGTGAAGGGGTGGATTTTTTAGCCGGGGAGCTGTTTTTT
TRBJ2-2 | . | TRBV30 | TRBD1 | CAWGTGLNTGELFF | TGTGCCTGGGGGACAGGGTTGAACACCGGGGAGCTGTTTTTT
TRBJ2-7 | once | TRBV27 | . | CASSPSLGRDLPYEQYF | TGTGCCAGCAGTCCCTCTCTCGGGCGGGACCTCCCCTACGAGCAGTACTTC
TRBJ2-7 | . | TRBV6-2/TRBV6-3 | . | CASSILGLGEEHF | TGTGCCAGCAGCATTCTGGGGCTAGGGGAAGAGCACTTC
TRBJ2-7 | . | TRBV7-3 | TRBD2 | CASSLGEGPYEQYF | TGTGCCAGCAGCTTGGGGGAGGGGCCCTACGAGCAGTACTTC
TRBJ2-7 | . | TRBV7-9 | TRBD2 | CASSSGLENEQYF | TGTGCCAGCAGCTCGGGACTAGAGAACGAGCAGTACTTC
TRBJ1-1 | once | TRBV21-1 | . | CASSQISNRGVKPEAFF | TGTGCCAGCAGCCAAATCAGTAACAGGGGCGTTAAGCCTGAAGCTTTCTTT
TRBJ2-2 | . | TRBV5-6 | TRBD1 | CASSLGQGSYSGELFF | TGTGCCAGCAGCCTGGGACAGGGGAGTTATTCCGGGGAGCTGTTTTTT
TRBJ1-3 | . | TRBV30 | . | CARSSGNTIYF | TGTGCTCGGAGCTCTGGAAACACCATATATTTT
TRBJ2-1 | . | TRBV7-9 | TRBD1 | CASRSGQGIYNEQFF | TGTGCCAGCAGATCCGGACAGGGGATATACAATGAGCAGTTCTTC
TRBJ2-5 | . | TRBV28 | TRBD2 | CASSFPASGGPSVETQYF | TGTGCCAGCAGTTTCCCGGCTAGCGGGGGGCCGTCGGTTGAGACCCAGTACTTC
TRBJ1-2 | . | TRBV28 | TRBD1 | CASKPDRTNYGYTF | TGTGCCAGCAAACCGGACAGGACTAACTATGGCTACACCTTC
TRBJ2-7 | . | TRBV13 | TRBD1 | CASSLRAVEGADEQYF | TGTGCCAGCAGCTTACGGGCGGTAGAGGGGGCAGACGAGCAGTACTTC
TRBJ1-2 | . | TRBV6-5 | . | CASRREGATPGYTF | TGTGCCAGCAGGAGAGAAGGGGCCACCCCGGGCTACACCTTC
TRBJ1-5 | . | TRBV7-2 | . | CASSLGGGNQPQHF | TGTGCCAGCAGCTTAGGGGGCGGCAATCAGCCCCAGCATTTT
TRBJ2-1 | . | TRBV13 | TRBD1 | CASSLVSGRGQNEQFF | TGTGCCAGCAGCTTAGTTTCTGGCAGGGGGCAAAATGAGCAGTTCTTC
TRBJ1-1 | . | TRBV27 | . | CASSGQQLPDGEAFF | TGTGCCAGCAGTGGACAACAGCTCCCAGATGGTGAAGCTTTCTTT